This T cell receptor (beta chain) was recovered during a study of blood T cell repertoires in COVID-19. Study-level information: T cells, B-cell-depleted T cells, or PBMCs supplied cDNA or gDNA.

The V end was cut by 4 bases, the J end by 8 bases, with 12 bases between. The CDR3 runs to 13 residues. Germline-derived CDR1 and CDR2 are SGHVS and FNYEAQ. A COVID-19 case was met by exposed participants within 2 weeks before study entry. This table comes from immunoSEQ multiplex PCR, and its TCRdb copy is limited to in-frame clones, with some not included. Altogether more than 150,000 clones are present, more than 75% being singletons, with the ten largest covering about an eighth. Only a few counts were recorded for this clone. The source is a man between 60 and 70 years old who had been exposed to COVID-19. The chain couples TRBV7-6 to TRBJ1-3; D perhaps matches TRBD1 (5 bases). Specimen: PBMCs or T cells enriched from blood (not recorded which). DNA for the CDR3: TGTGCCAGCAGCTCCCCGACAGAAGACACCATATATTTT. Protein product: CASSSPTEDTIYF.